This T cell receptor beta chain is from a study of healthy donors' naive CD4 and CD8 T cells. TCR libraries were built from 500 to 600 ng of total RNA by linear amplification. TCRdb used MiXCR to reprocess the reads, holding one entry per CDR3 protein. The repertoire consists of 150,000 to 200,000 distinct CDR3 sequences, with around 80% occurring once and the leading ten covering about 2.4%. Per germline, CDR1 MNHNS and CDR2 SASEGT. V was pared by 3 bases and J by 0 bases, with 9 bases between. The CDR3 has 15 residues. V gene TRBV6-1 combines with J gene TRBJ1-3; D is unresolved. This clonotype was sampled from a pool of human donors in good health; the sample pools cells from several healthy donors. Sequencing was performed on naive CD4+ and CD8+ T cells sorted from blood, pooled from several donors. CDR3 sequence reads: CASSDWEPSGNTIYF. CDR3 in DNA: TGTGCCAGCAGTGATTGGGAACCCTCTGGAAACACCATATATTTT.